This T cell receptor beta chain emerged from a study of human thymus T cells. Findings and caveats of the study: Thymic repertoires of unrelated individuals were reported in related research to overlap highly.

The V and J ends lost 0 bases and 3 bases respectively, with 4 bases between them. Germline V lookup: CDR1 SGHRS, CDR2 YFSETQ. The CDR3 covers 13 residues. The thymus tissue came from resections taken during corrective heart surgery. In the case of this clone: Its antigen is unknown.

The method was immunoSEQ multiplex PCR; TCRdb's version includes in-frame clones alone and lacks a portion of them. The repertoire holds under 150,000 clones, with approximately 96% as singletons. The receptor's source is a boy under three years old with a congenital heart defect but otherwise immunologically healthy. The chain joins TRBV5-1 to TRBJ1-5; D is ambiguous. Material for sequencing was thymus tissue. CDR3 DNA: TGCGCCAGCAGCTTGGAGTCCAATCAGCCCCAGCATTTT. Protein product: CASSLESNQPQHF.